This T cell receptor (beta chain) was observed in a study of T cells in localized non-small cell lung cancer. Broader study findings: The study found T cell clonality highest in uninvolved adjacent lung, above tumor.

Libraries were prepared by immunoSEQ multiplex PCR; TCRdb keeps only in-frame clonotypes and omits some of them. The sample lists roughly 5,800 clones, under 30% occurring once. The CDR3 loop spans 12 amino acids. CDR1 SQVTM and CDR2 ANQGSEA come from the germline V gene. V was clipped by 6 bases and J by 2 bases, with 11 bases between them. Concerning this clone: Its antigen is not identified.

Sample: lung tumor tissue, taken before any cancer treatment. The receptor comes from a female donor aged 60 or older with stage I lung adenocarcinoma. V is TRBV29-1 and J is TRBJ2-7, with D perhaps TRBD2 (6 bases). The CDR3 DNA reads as TGCAGCGTGGGCGGGGTGACCTACGAGCAGTACTTC. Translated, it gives CSVGGVTYEQYF.